This T cell receptor beta chain was captured by sequencing in a study of blood T cell repertoires in COVID-19. Across the whole study: Both acute and convalescent COVID-19 samples were obtained from the United States, Italy and Spain. PBMCs, B-cell-depleted T cells, or T cells provided the cDNA or gDNA that made up the material.

A few counts support this clone. Germline is not matched at one junction end, which may reflect a read error. The repertoire was sequenced with immunoSEQ multiplex PCR; TCRdb's copy has only in-frame clones and lacks some. Counted here are roughly 180,000 clones, roughly four fifths occurring once; the ten biggest clones make up more than 7.5%. Per the germline V gene, CDR1 is SGDLS and CDR2 is YYNGEE. This CDR3 has 15 amino acids. The specimen sequenced was peripheral blood. The chain employs TRBV9 and TRBJ2-7; D possibly corresponds to TRBD1 (5 bases). This TCR came from a man aged 40-55 years who had recovered from COVID-19. The CDR3 sequence is CASSVGIRASHEQYF. The CDR3, as DNA: TGTGCCAGCAGCGTAGGTATCAGGGCCTCCCACGAGCAGTACTTC.